These 9 T cell receptor beta chains share one sample of origin, sequenced in a study of cytomegalovirus exposure and HLA in healthy donors. The primer mix had 60 Vbeta and 13 Jbeta primers. Assay used: immunoSEQ multiplex PCR; TCRdb lists only in-frame clones, some missing. This table holds about 200,000 clones, approximately 78% found once. Input material: PBMCs. Receptor source: a woman aged 40 to 50 in good health and CMV-seronegative.

V and J are TRBV29-1 and TRBJ2-1; possibly TRBD1 for D (5 bases). Trimming shortened V by 1 base and J by 7 bases, and 8 bases separated the two germline ends. Per the germline V gene, CDR1 is SQVTM and CDR2 is ANQGSEA. The CDR3 has 12 residues. The CDR3 spells CSVEARANEQFF. The CDR3 nucleotides are TGCAGCGTTGAAGCCAGGGCAAATGAGCAGTTCTTC.

The rearrangement links TRBV5-5 to TRBJ1-1; D ambiguous. This CDR3 contains 13 residues. Germline V lookup: CDR1 SGHKS, CDR2 YYEKEE (reference sequence). Trimming removed 2 bases at V and 4 bases at J, with 9 bases between. CDR3: CASSFSVGTEAFF. CDR3 in DNA: TGTGCCAGCAGCTTTTCGGTTGGCACTGAAGCTTTCTTT.

V is TRBV27 and J is TRBJ2-3; 7 bases fit TRBD2. CDR1 MNHEY and CDR2 SMNVEV come from the germline V gene (reference sequence). Trimming removed 8 bases from V and 7 bases from J; junction bases left unmatched: 15. The CDR3 has 15 residues. The CDR3 region is CASGPRGLVSYTQYF. CDR3 bases: TGTGCCAGCGGCCCCCGAGGACTAGTATCCTATACGCAGTATTTT.

The J gene is TRBJ1-1, the V gene TRBV28; 8 bases are shared with TRBD1. Germline CDR1 and CDR2: MDHEN and SYDVKM. Trimming removed 4 bases from V and 5 bases from J; junction bases left unmatched: 0. The CDR3 extends over 12 amino acids. CDR3 sequence: CASSWTGTEAFF. CDR3 in DNA: TGTGCCAGCAGTTGGACAGGGACTGAAGCTTTCTTT.

The chain has TRBV19 and TRBJ2-1; tentative D call: TRBD2 (6 bases). Trimming removed 5 bases at V and 9 bases at J, with 26 bases between. This CDR3 comprises 17 residues. Germline CDR1 is LNHDA and CDR2 is SQIVND (reference sequence). The CDR3 coding sequence is TGTGCCAGTAGTCCCCGAGGCCGAGGTGGAGGGAGAGGTGAGCAGTTCTTC. Protein: CASSPRGRGGGRGEQFF. Combining the CDR3 with reference TRBV19 and TRBJ2-1 gives the whole variable domain DGGITQSPKYLFRKEGQNVTLSCEQNLNHDAMYWYRQDPGQGLRLIYYSQIVNDFQKGDIAEGYSVSREKKESFPLTVTSAQKNPTAFYLCASSPRGRGGGRGEQFFGPGTRLTVL.

This chain connects TRBV5-8 to TRBJ2-5; no clear D. This CDR3 contains 13 residues. The germline gives CDR1 SGHTS, CDR2 YDEGEE. Between the trimmed V and J ends, which lost 2 bases and 3 bases, there was a span of 8 bases. This chain's CDR3 is CASSFPPEETQYF. In nucleotides, the CDR3 is TGTGCCAGCAGCTTTCCCCCCGAAGAGACCCAGTACTTC. Full variable domain (rest looked up from reference TRBV5-8 and TRBJ2-5): EAGVTQSPTHLIKTRGQQATLRCSPISGHTSVYWYQQALGLGLQFLLWYDEGEERNRGNFPPRFSGRQFPNYSSELNVNALELEDSALYLCASSFPPEETQYFGPGTRLLVL.

The V and J genes are TRBV7-8 and TRBJ2-7; the match to TRBD2 covers 14 bases. V gave up 0 bases and J gave up 5 bases; unmatched junction bases: 6. The CDR3 covers 17 residues. Germline V gene sequence: CDR1 SGHVS, CDR2 FQNEAQ. CDR3 nucleotides: TGTGCCAGCAGCTTAGCGGTGAAGGGACTAGCGGGAGACGAGCAGTACTTC. Protein: CASSLAVKGLAGDEQYF.

The rearrangement joins TRBV28 to TRBJ2-3; 12 bases are a match to TRBD2. With V trimmed by 4 bases and J by 0 bases, 2 bases remained unmatched. Looked up from germline, CDR1 is MDHEN and CDR2 is SYDVKM. The CDR3 extends over 16 amino acids. CDR3 loop: CASSSGLAGSTDTQYF. CDR3 coding DNA: TGTGCCAGCAGTTCGGGACTAGCGGGTAGCACAGATACGCAGTATTTT.

The count of this clone is one. The rearrangement links TRBV7-8 to TRBJ2-2, with 9 bases fitting TRBD1. The CDR3 is made up of 15 amino acids. Germline V gene sequence: CDR1 SGHVS, CDR2 FQNEAQ. V lost 5 bases and J lost 4; bases outside the gene matches: 5. The CDR3 sequence is CASSPRDRVTGELFF. The CDR3 nucleotides read TGTGCCAGCAGCCCCCGGGACAGGGTCACCGGGGAGCTGTTTTTT.